The 30 T cell receptor beta chains below come from one sample, sequenced in a study of cytomegalovirus exposure and HLA in healthy donors. PCR used 60 Vbeta primers and 13 Jbeta primers. Repertoires were generated with immunoSEQ multiplex PCR, while TCRdb's copy carries only in-frame clones and drops some. The sample has about 150,000 clones, approximately 80% seen once; the top ten hold 3% to 4%. Sample: PBMCs. These receptors were taken from a woman in her thirties or forties in good health and CMV-seronegative.

About this clone itself: Other DNA variants within this sample encode the same CDR3. J is TRBJ2-6 and V is TRBV10-2, with TRBD1 matching 9 bases. The germline gives CDR1 WSHSY, CDR2 SAAADI. J lost 1 base, V lost 9 bases, and 7 bases had no gene match. CDR3 size: 16 residues. The CDR3 coding sequence is TGCGCCAGTAGCCGCGACAGGGGGTCTGGGGCCAACGTCCTGACTTTC. Its translation: CASSRDRGSGANVLTF.

This chain uses TRBV5-1 with TRBJ2-7; the D gene is possibly TRBD1 (6 bases). Trimming took off 1 base at V and 9 bases at J, with 11 bases between the two ends. There are 12 residues in the CDR3. Germline CDR1 reads SGHRS; CDR2 reads YFSETQ. The CDR3 spells CASSLNREGQYF. In DNA, the CDR3 is TGCGCCAGCAGCTTGAACAGGGAAGGGCAGTACTTC.

The table lists this clone with a few counts. V is TRBV10-3 and J is TRBJ2-3, with D possibly TRBD1 on 6 matching bases. CDR3 length: 13 residues. Germline V gives CDR1 ENHRY, CDR2 SYGVKD. V was shortened by 11 bases and J by 2 bases, with 14 bases between the two germline ends. The CDR3 spells CALQGHNTDTQYF. The CDR3 nucleotides read TGTGCCCTCCAGGGACATAACACAGATACGCAGTATTTT.

This clone has more than one count but fewer than ten. The rearrangement links TRBV5-8 to TRBJ1-4, with 11 bases aligning to TRBD1. V shed 1 base, J shed 5 bases, and the junction held 1 base outside the gene matches. The germline gives CDR1 SGHTS, CDR2 YDEGEE. The CDR3 loop spans 15 amino acids. The CDR3, as DNA: TGTGCCAGCAGCTTGTGGACAGGGGGCAATGAAAAACTGTTTTTT. Translation gives CASSLWTGGNEKLFF.

This chain connects TRBV6-1 to TRBJ2-1; possibly TRBD2 for D (5 bases). The ends were cut back, 10 bases at V and 8 bases at J, with 15 bases in the middle. CDR1 is MNHNS and CDR2 is SASEGT in the germline V gene. This CDR3 comprises 12 residues. In DNA form, the CDR3 reads TGTGCCATCGCCGGGCGGGTCTATGAGCAGTTCTTC. Protein: CAIAGRVYEQFF.

This clone was counted only a few times. This chain joins TRBV13 and TRBJ2-3; 8 bases map to TRBD1. The CDR3 has 16 amino acids. Germline CDR1 and CDR2: PRHDT and FYEKMQ (reference sequence). J gave up 7 bases and V 4 bases, and 13 bases lay outside the gene matches. The chain's CDR3 is CASSSRDRPSLNTQYF. The CDR3 DNA follows: TGTGCCAGCAGCTCCCGGGACAGGCCCTCTTTGAATACGCAGTATTTT.

The chain joins TRBV2 to TRBJ2-7, with D hard to call. Trimming removed 4 bases from V and 2 bases from J, with 15 bases in between. The CDR3 consists of 15 residues. Germline assignment: CDR1 SNHLY and CDR2 FYNNEI. CDR3 sequence reads: CASSAQPEAPYEQYF. The CDR3 DNA reads TGTGCCAGCAGTGCCCAACCCGAGGCCCCCTACGAGCAGTACTTC.

A single count supports this clone. The junction differs from germline at one of its ends, possibly a read error. The rearrangement joins TRBV7-9 to TRBJ1-6; D gene uncertain. This CDR3 has 12 residues. Germline CDR1 reads SEHNR; CDR2 reads FQNEAQ (reference sequence). CDR3 nucleotides: TGTTCCAGCAGCTTAAATATTTCACCCCTCCACTTT. It yields the protein CSSSLNISPLHF.

The rearrangement uses TRBV6-5 and TRBJ2-7; 8 bases are shared with TRBD1. V lost 6 bases to trimming and J lost 2 bases; unmatched junction nucleotides: 6. CDR1 is MNHEY, CDR2 SVGAGI, per germline. The CDR3 consists of 14 residues. This chain's CDR3 is CASRDLQGAYEQYF. The CDR3, as DNA: TGTGCCAGCAGAGATTTACAGGGGGCCTACGAGCAGTACTTC.

The chain couples TRBV5-1 to TRBJ2-7; TRBD2 might be the D (6 bases). In germline, CDR1 is SGHRS, CDR2 YFSETQ. Trimming stripped 6 bases from V and 0 bases from J, with 13 bases between. The length of the CDR3 is 14 residues. CDR3 residues: CASKGGIYSYEQYF. The CDR3, as DNA: TGCGCCAGCAAAGGCGGGATCTACTCCTACGAGCAGTACTTC.

The CDR3 here is CASSEVGGNEQFF. The CDR3 DNA reads as TGTGCCAGCAGTGAAGTGGGAGGCAATGAGCAGTTCTTC. This rearrangement joins TRBV2 to TRBJ2-1; the D gene is possibly TRBD2 (6 bases). Germline assignment: CDR1 SNHLY and CDR2 FYNNEI. The CDR3 runs to 13 residues. V lost 1 base, J lost 6 bases, and 7 bases lay in between.

This chain's CDR3 is CASTFQGNTGELFF. Here the CDR3 DNA reads TGTGCCAGTACCTTTCAGGGGAACACCGGGGAGCTGTTTTTT. The chain is built from TRBV19 and TRBJ2-2; maybe TRBD1 (5 bases). Germline CDR1 and CDR2: LNHDA and SQIVND (reference sequence). The CDR3 loop spans 14 amino acids. Trimming stripped 7 bases from V and 1 base from J, with 10 bases between.

The genes are TRBV5-4 and TRBJ2-7, with 10 bases identical to TRBD1. CDR1 is SGHNT and CDR2 is YYREEE in the germline V gene (reference sequence). This CDR3 is 16 amino acids long. The trim removed 4 bases at V and 4 bases at J, leaving 11 bases unmatched. CDR3: CASSKPGQGERYEQYF. CDR3 sequence (DNA): TGTGCCAGCAGCAAACCCGGACAGGGGGAACGTTACGAGCAGTACTTC.

The V call is TRBV6-5, the J call TRBJ2-7, with 8 nucleotides matching TRBD2. This CDR3 has 15 residues. Unmatched junction bases numbered 12, after V lost 6 bases and J lost 5 bases. Germline CDR1 reads MNHEY; CDR2 reads SVGAGI. CDR3 in DNA: TGTGCCAGCAGAACGGCGGGGGGAGGCACCCACGAGCAGTACTTC. It specifies CASRTAGGGTHEQYF.

The chain recombines TRBV12-2 with TRBJ1-4; the D call of TRBD1 is as the table states it, not checked on the DNA. TRBV12-2 is noted as a pseudogene. CDR3 length equals 17 residues. CDR3 coding DNA: TGTGCAAGTCGCTTAGCGTACAGGGGGCATGGTAATGAAAAACTGTTTTTT. Translation: CASRLAYRGHGNEKLFF.

The chain recombines TRBV7-6 with TRBJ1-1; no definite D call. The CDR3 runs to 16 residues. The germline V gene encodes CDR1 SGHVS and CDR2 FNYEAQ. V lost 7 bases and J 4 bases, leaving 22 bases between the germline ends. The CDR3: CASTPGPEALSTEAFF. The CDR3 nucleotides read TGTGCCAGCACCCCAGGCCCAGAAGCCCTAAGCACTGAAGCTTTCTTT.

This rearrangement joins TRBV18 to TRBJ2-5, with 10 positions matching TRBD2. V dropped 2 bases and J dropped 3; count of bases not matched to a gene: 9. The CDR3 consists of 17 residues. The V gene's germline CDR1 is KGHSH and CDR2 LQKENI. CDR3 sequence reads: CASSPSLASGGKETQYF. CDR3 nucleotide sequence: TGTGCCAGCTCACCAAGTCTAGCTAGCGGGGGTAAAGAGACCCAGTACTTC. Full variable domain (outside the CDR3, taken from reference TRBV18 and TRBJ2-5): NAGVMQNPRHLVRRRGQEARLRCSPMKGHSHVYWYRQLPEEGLKFMVYLQKENIIDESGMPKERFSAEFPKEGPSILRIQQVVRGDSAAYFCASSPSLASGGKETQYFGPGTRLLVL.

This clone has only one observation. The chain combines TRBV11-3 with TRBJ1-1; D gene unclear. CDR1 is SGHNT and CDR2 is YENEEA in the germline V gene. The V end was cut by 3 bases, the J end by 0 bases, with 8 bases between. This CDR3 has 14 amino acids. In DNA form, the CDR3 reads TGTGCCAGCAGCTTGACTCGTGTGAACACTGAAGCTTTCTTT. Translated, it gives CASSLTRVNTEAFF.

The V gene is TRBV6-5, the J gene TRBJ2-7; TRBD1 matches at 7 bases. Germline V CDR1 and CDR2: MNHEY, SVGAGI. This CDR3 has 13 residues. V lost 10 bases to trimming and J lost 3 bases; unmatched junction nucleotides: 9. The CDR3 sequence: CATRQGPLYEQYF. Written as DNA, the CDR3 is TGTGCCACCAGACAGGGACCCCTCTACGAGCAGTACTTC.

J is TRBJ2-3 and V is TRBV5-8; 7 positions agree with TRBD2. The CDR3 sequence is 14 residues long. V dropped 4 bases and J dropped 4; count of bases not matched to a gene: 6. Looked up from germline, CDR1 is SGHTS and CDR2 is YDEGEE. CDR3 in amino acids: CASSRPGGPDTQYF. CDR3 nucleotide sequence: TGTGCCAGCAGCCGGCCGGGAGGCCCAGATACGCAGTATTTT.

J is TRBJ1-2 and V is TRBV6-6; 8 nucleotides match TRBD1. CDR3 length equals 13 residues. In germline, CDR1 is MNHNY, CDR2 SVGAGI (reference sequence). Trimming took 6 bases from V and 8 from J; bases not matched to a gene: 8. The chain's CDR3 is CASRLGQAGGYTF. The CDR3 nucleotides are TGTGCCAGCAGGCTGGGACAGGCGGGAGGCTACACCTTC.

The chain uses TRBV7-9 and TRBJ1-6; no definite D call. Trimming shortened V by 1 base and J by 9 bases, and 10 bases separated the two germline ends. The CDR3 is 14 amino acids. CDR1 is SEHNR and CDR2 is FQNEAQ in the germline V gene (reference sequence). The CDR3 is CASSLGTTPSPLHF. CDR3 nucleotides: TGTGCCAGCAGCTTAGGAACGACTCCTTCACCCCTCCACTTT.

The V gene is TRBV2, the J gene TRBJ2-7; D may be TRBD1 (5 bases). Germline-derived CDR1 and CDR2 are SNHLY and FYNNEI. V shed 4 bases and J shed 3 bases, with 10 bases lying between them. There are 13 residues in the CDR3. This CDR3 is CASSADSLYEQYF. Written as DNA, the CDR3 is TGTGCCAGCAGTGCTGACAGCCTCTACGAGCAGTACTTC.

The rearrangement uses TRBV5-1 and TRBJ2-1; 12 positions match TRBD2. The germline V gene has CDR1 SGHRS and CDR2 YFSETQ. Germline trimming cut 4 bases from V and 5 bases from J; bases unmatched to any gene: 4. This CDR3 comprises 15 residues. The CDR3 spells CASSVGLAGNNEQFF. Written as DNA, the CDR3 is TGCGCCAGCAGCGTCGGACTAGCGGGAAACAATGAGCAGTTCTTC.

This clone appeared a single time. The CDR3 spells CASSQGQGVYEQYF. DNA of the CDR3: TGTGCCAGCAGCCAAGGACAGGGGGTCTACGAGCAGTACTTC. The rearrangement joins TRBV14 to TRBJ2-7, with 9 positions matching TRBD1. The CDR3 consists of 14 residues. V gave up 1 base and J gave up 3 bases; unmatched junction bases: 1. Germline CDR1 reads SGHDN; CDR2 reads FVKESK. Complete variable domain (other parts from reference TRBV14 and TRBJ2-7): EAGVTQFPSHSVIEKGQTVTLRCDPISGHDNLYWYRRVMGKEIKFLLHFVKESKQDESGMPNNRFLAERTGGTYSTLKVQPAELEDSGVYFCASSQGQGVYEQYFGPGTRLTVT.

The J gene is TRBJ1-2, the V gene TRBV2; D remains unclear. V shed 4 bases and J shed 11 bases, with 20 bases lying between them. The CDR3 contains 14 residues. CDR1 SNHLY and CDR2 FYNNEI come from the germline V gene. CDR3 region: CASSAGGRGYTYTF. DNA for the CDR3: TGTGCCAGCAGTGCGGGAGGGCGAGGCTATACGTACACCTTC.

The chain uses TRBV7-9 and TRBJ1-4, with TRBD1 matching over 8 bases. Germline loops: CDR1 SEHNR, CDR2 FQNEAQ (reference sequence). The CDR3 contains 16 residues. V was clipped by 2 bases and J by 4 bases; unmatched bases: 6. In nucleotides, the CDR3 is TGTGCCAGCAGCTTATCCCTGACAGGGGATAATGAAAAACTGTTTTTT. Translated, it gives CASSLSLTGDNEKLFF.

The count of this clone is one. The rearrangement uses TRBV5-1 and TRBJ2-3, with a weak D call TRBD1 (6 bases). Trimming stripped 4 bases from V and 0 bases from J, with 24 bases between. The CDR3 is 19 residues long. Germline CDR1 reads SGHRS; CDR2 reads YFSETQ. The CDR3 loop is CASSLTLPTLGASTDTQYF. CDR3 nucleotide sequence: TGCGCCAGCAGCCTGACACTACCCACCCTGGGGGCAAGCACAGATACGCAGTATTTT.

This chain connects TRBV18 to TRBJ2-3; TRBD1 agrees at 10 bases. J gave up 0 bases and V 3 bases, and 0 bases lay outside the gene matches. Germline CDR1 KGHSH, CDR2 LQKENI. CDR3 length: 15 amino acids. The CDR3 nucleotides read TGTGCCAGCTCACCGGGACAGGGGAGCACAGATACGCAGTATTTT. Translating it yields CASSPGQGSTDTQYF.

This chain joins TRBV5-4 and TRBJ2-5; TRBD1 matches at 7 bases. The CDR3 has 13 residues. J lost 3 bases, V lost 4 bases, and 3 bases had no gene match. Germline V CDR1 and CDR2: SGHNT, YYREEE (reference sequence). Here the CDR3 reads CASSHDREETQYF. Written as DNA, the CDR3 is TGTGCCAGCAGCCATGACAGGGAAGAGACCCAGTACTTC.